The rows below give T cell receptor beta chains drawn from one sample of a study of control samples from healthy donors and cancer patients. The assay was immunoSEQ multiplex PCR, and TCRdb's table has in-frame clones only and misses some. This sample has over 150,000 clones, with about 92% found just once. Sequenced input: blood. Source of these receptors: a young man in good health. CDR3s include the opening cysteine and the closing phenylalanine or tryptophan. D genes are given only for firm matches.

D gene: TRBD1
V gene: TRBV5-5
CDR3 protein: CASSDGRTGVSPLHF

D gene: TRBD1
V gene: TRBV19
CDR3 protein: CASSIETTGRANGYTF

D gene: .
V gene: TRBV21-1
CDR3 protein: CASSRTGFSTEAFF

D gene: .
V gene: TRBV15
CDR3 protein: CATSLRDFPETQYF

D gene: .
V gene: TRBV19
CDR3 protein: CASNLRGGYTF

D gene: .
V gene: TRBV7-9
CDR3 protein: CASSFGVATNEKLFF

D gene: .
V gene: TRBV4-1
CDR3 protein: CASSPNRALSTEAFF

D gene: .
V gene: TRBV6-4
CDR3 protein: CASSDSQGGSPLHF

D gene: .
V gene: TRBV5-1
CDR3 protein: CASSLADALGETQYF

D gene: TRBD2
V gene: TRBV7-3
CDR3 protein: CASSLGSSGTQRGETQYF

D gene: .
V gene: TRBV7-8
CDR3 protein: CASSLVEQSYGYTF

D gene: .
V gene: TRBV27
CDR3 protein: CASSRQLNQPQHF

D gene: .
V gene: TRBV18
CDR3 protein: CASSPRQTQETQYF

D gene: .
V gene: TRBV5-4
CDR3 protein: CASSLGGRRNTEAFF

D gene: .
V gene: TRBV14
CDR3 protein: CASSQEPRRRIHYGYTF

D gene: TRBD1
V gene: TRBV28
CDR3 protein: CASRYGDRDYGYTF

D gene: .
V gene: TRBV27
CDR3 protein: CASRKQESTDTQYF

D gene: .
V gene: TRBV7-9
CDR3 protein: CASSLQGTGELFF

D gene: TRBD1
V gene: TRBV15
CDR3 protein: CATSRDGTGGSEKLFF

D gene: TRBD2
V gene: TRBV18
CDR3 protein: CASSPPWLAGADTQYF

D gene: .
V gene: TRBV7-6
CDR3 protein: CASSLAGLSTNSEAFF

D gene: .
V gene: TRBV2
CDR3 protein: CASSEDGTPSEAFF

D gene: TRBD1
V gene: TRBV7-9
CDR3 protein: CASSLETGANYGYTF

D gene: TRBD2
V gene: TRBV28
CDR3 protein: CATGVPSGQETQYF

D gene: TRBD1
V gene: TRBV7-9
CDR3 protein: CASSPGTGGSDEQFF

D gene: TRBD1
V gene: TRBV3-1/TRBV3-2
CDR3 protein: CASSQIPGQGTEDTIYF

D gene: .
V gene: TRBV21-1
CDR3 protein: CASSARQGGRSDTQYF

D gene: .
V gene: TRBV9
CDR3 protein: CASSVGGFYNSPLHF

D gene: TRBD2
V gene: TRBV5-1
CDR3 protein: CASRSTGTSGRTDTQYF

D gene: .
V gene: TRBV7-6
CDR3 protein: CASSSNQVTEAFF

D gene: TRBD1
V gene: TRBV7-3
CDR3 protein: CASSTQGATDTQYF

D gene: .
V gene: TRBV6-5
CDR3 protein: CASIRDGSSEAFF

D gene: .
V gene: TRBV2
CDR3 protein: CASSAEKLFF

D gene: .
V gene: TRBV6-5
CDR3 protein: CASPNEDGTMKKLFF

D gene: TRBD1
V gene: TRBV5-4
CDR3 protein: CASSPGRGGGQAGNEQFF

D gene: .
V gene: TRBV4-3
CDR3 protein: CASSQDRRGRGQETQYF

D gene: .
V gene: TRBV5-1
CDR3 protein: CASSRRRGGDGELFF

D gene: .
V gene: TRBV5-1
CDR3 protein: CASSSLGDTGELFF

D gene: TRBD1
V gene: TRBV5-1
CDR3 protein: CASSLVTGGYYGYTF

D gene: .
V gene: TRBV7-8
CDR3 protein: CASSLSRTDTQYF

D gene: .
V gene: TRBV15
CDR3 protein: CATRTDGGTDTQYF

D gene: .
V gene: TRBV24-1
CDR3 protein: CATSVGMGNQPQHF

D gene: .
V gene: TRBV6-5
CDR3 protein: CATPPGTYTF

D gene: .
V gene: TRBV4-3
CDR3 protein: CASSQDSGTGGSPLHF

D gene: TRBD1
V gene: TRBV29-1
CDR3 protein: CSVAQGAMNTEAFF

D gene: .
V gene: TRBV2
CDR3 protein: CASSEARGNTEAFF

D gene: TRBD2
V gene: TRBV19
CDR3 protein: CASSDGGGAETQYF

D gene: .
V gene: TRBV24-1
CDR3 protein: CATSDRSTTRETQYF

D gene: .
V gene: TRBV9
CDR3 protein: CASSVEPGPRLAPLHF

D gene: TRBD1
V gene: TRBV4-1
CDR3 protein: CASSHAGQVGSQPQHF

D gene: .
V gene: TRBV30
CDR3 protein: CAWRGRESYNSPLHF

D gene: .
V gene: TRBV29-1
CDR3 protein: CSAREDSTNEKLFF

D gene: TRBD1
V gene: TRBV4-1
CDR3 protein: CASSQLETGGWQPQHF

D gene: .
V gene: TRBV4-3
CDR3 protein: CASSQDRTVNTGELFF

D gene: .
V gene: TRBV27
CDR3 protein: CASSVGTHEQYF